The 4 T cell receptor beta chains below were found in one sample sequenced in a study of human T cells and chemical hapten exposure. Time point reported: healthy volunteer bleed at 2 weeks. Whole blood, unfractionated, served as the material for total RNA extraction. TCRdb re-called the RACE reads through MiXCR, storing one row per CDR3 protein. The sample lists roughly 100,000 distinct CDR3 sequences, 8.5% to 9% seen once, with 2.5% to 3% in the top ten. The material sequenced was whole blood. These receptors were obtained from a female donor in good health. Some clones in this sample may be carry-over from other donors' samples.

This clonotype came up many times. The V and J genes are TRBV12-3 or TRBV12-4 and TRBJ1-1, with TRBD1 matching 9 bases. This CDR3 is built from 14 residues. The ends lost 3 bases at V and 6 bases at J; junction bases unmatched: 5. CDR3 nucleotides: TGTGCCAGCAGTTTGGGGACAGGGAAGTCTGAAGCTTTCTTT. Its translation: CASSLGTGKSEAFF.

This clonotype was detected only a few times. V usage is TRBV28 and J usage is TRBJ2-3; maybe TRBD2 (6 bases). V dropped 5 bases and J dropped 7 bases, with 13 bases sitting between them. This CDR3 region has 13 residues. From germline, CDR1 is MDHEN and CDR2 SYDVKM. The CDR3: CASSPGLPNTQYF. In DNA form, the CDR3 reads TGTGCCAGCAGTCCCGGACTACCAAATACGCAGTATTTT. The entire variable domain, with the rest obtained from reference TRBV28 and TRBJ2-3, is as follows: DVKVTQSSRYLVKRTGEKVFLECVQDMDHENMFWYRQDPGLGLRLIYFSYDVKMKEKGDIPEGYSVSREKKERFSLILESASTNQTSMYLCASSPGLPNTQYFGPGTRLTVL.

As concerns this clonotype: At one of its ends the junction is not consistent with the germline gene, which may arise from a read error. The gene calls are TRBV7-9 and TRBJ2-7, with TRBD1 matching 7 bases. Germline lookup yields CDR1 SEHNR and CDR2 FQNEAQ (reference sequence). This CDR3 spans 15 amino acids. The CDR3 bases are TGTGCCAGCAGCACACAGACAGGGCCGATCTACGAGAAGTACTTC. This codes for CASSTQTGPIYEKYF.

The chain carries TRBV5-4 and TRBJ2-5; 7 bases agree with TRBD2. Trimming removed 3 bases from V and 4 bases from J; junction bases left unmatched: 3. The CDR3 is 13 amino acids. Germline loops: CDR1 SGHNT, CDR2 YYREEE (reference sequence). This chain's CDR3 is CASSSRGGETQYF. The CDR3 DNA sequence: TGTGCCAGCAGCTCCCGCGGGGGAGAGACCCAGTACTTC.